This is a list of T cell receptor beta chains from one sample in a study of identical twins' blood T cells. MiXCR, applied by TCRdb to the 5' RACE reads, yields one record per CDR3 protein. Among fewer than 450,000 distinct CDR3 sequences listed, 28% were seen once. The sample consisted of PBMCs. The receptors derive from a woman aged 18-49 years in good health. The CDR3 runs from the conserved cysteine through the conserved F or W. Each record gives: V gene, clone size, J gene, D gene, CDR3 DNA, CDR3 protein. D genes are given only for firm matches. Clone size is not always given. Where it is, it says once, few, many or a class for expanded clones.

>TRBV9|-|TRBJ1-2|-
TGTGCCATCAGCAAGGGGGGGCAGAACTATGGCTACACCTTC
CAISKGGQNYGYTF
>TRBV20-1|few|TRBJ1-5|TRBD1
TGCAGTGCCCCGACAGGGATGGGCCGGGGTCAGCCCCAGCATTTT
CSAPTGMGRGQPQHF
>TRBV13|-|TRBJ1-5|TRBD1
TGTGCCAGCAGCTTAGGCCGACAGGGGGGCAATCAGCCCCAGCATTTT
CASSLGRQGGNQPQHF
>TRBV6-5|few|TRBJ1-5|-
TGTGCCAGCAGTTACTCGATGGTAGGGAGGTGGGATCAGCCCCAGCATTTT
CASSYSMVGRWDQPQHF
>TRBV20-1|once|TRBJ1-1|TRBD1
TGCAGTGCTCCGAGACAGGGTATCATGAACACTGAAGCTTTCTTT
CSAPRQGIMNTEAFF
>TRBV20-1|many|TRBJ2-3|TRBD2
TGCAGTGCTAGTCCCGGGGGGGCCGTGGTAGATACGCAGTATTTT
CSASPGGAVVDTQYF
>TRBV12-3/TRBV12-4|few|TRBJ1-5|-
TGTGCCAGCAGTTCCCGCTGGGGGGCGAGTCAGCCCCAGCATTTT
CASSSRWGASQPQHF
>TRBV25-1|many|TRBJ1-5|-
TGTGCCAGCAGTGAGTGGAATCAGCCCCAGCATTTT
CASSEWNQPQHF
>TRBV7-2|few|TRBJ1-3|-
TGTGCCAGCAGCCCCCAGACAGGCTACTCTGGAAACACCATATATTTT
CASSPQTGYSGNTIYF
>TRBV7-9|-|TRBJ1-2|-
-
CASSWGTGNYGHTF
>TRBV20-1|-|TRBJ1-2|-
TGCAGTGCTTTTTACTATGGCTACACCTTC
CSAFYYGYTF
>TRBV6-5|-|TRBJ2-2|-
TGTGCCAGCAGCGCTTACTCCAGTGGTCCAGGGCTCGGCACCGGGGAGCTGTTTTTT
CASSAYSSGPGLGTGELFF
>TRBV5-1|few|TRBJ2-2|TRBD1
TGCGCCAGCAGCAGAGGGACAGGGGTGAACACCGGGGAGCTGTTTTTT
CASSRGTGVNTGELFF
>TRBV9|-|TRBJ1-6|-
TGTGCCAGCAGCGTAGGGCAGAACCTAAATTCACCCCTCCACTTT
CASSVGQNLNSPLHF
>TRBV2|many|TRBJ1-2|TRBD1
TGTGCCAGCAGAAACTCCGGGACAGGGGATGGCTACACCTTC
CASRNSGTGDGYTF
>TRBV27|-|TRBJ1-5|-
TGTGCCAGCAGTAAAGGACTTAGCAATCAGCCCCAGCATTTT
CASSKGLSNQPQHF
>TRBV6-5|-|TRBJ1-2|TRBD1
TGTGCCAGCAGTTACTCGGGACAGGGATTCTATGGCTACACCTTC
CASSYSGQGFYGYTF
>TRBV29-1|-|TRBJ1-2|TRBD1
TGCAGCGTTCCGGCCAGGGGGCAAGGCTACACCTTC
CSVPARGQGYTF
>TRBV20-1|-|TRBJ2-7|TRBD1
TGCAGTGCCGGGACAGGCTTTACCTACGAGCAGTACTTC
CSAGTGFTYEQYF
>TRBV12-3/TRBV12-4|few|TRBJ1-2|-
TGTGCCATCGACACTCCTGATGGCTACACCTTC
CAIDTPDGYTF
>TRBV14|few|TRBJ1-1|TRBD1
TGTGCCGGCAGGGGGACCGCCCCGCCTGGTGAAGCTTTCTTT
CAGRGTAPPGEAFF
>TRBV19|-|TRBJ1-1|TRBD1
TGTGCCAGTAGTCTACCAGGGACAGGGAGATCGAACACTGAAGCTTTCTTT
CASSLPGTGRSNTEAFF
>TRBV12-3/TRBV12-4|few|TRBJ2-2|-
TGTGCCAGCAGACCTCCTTGGAGGAACACCGGGGAGCTGTTTTTT
CASRPPWRNTGELFF
>TRBV29-1|-|TRBJ1-2|-
TGCAGCGTTGATGGGGTATCGGGCGGCTACACCTTC
CSVDGVSGGYTF
>TRBV4-1|few|TRBJ2-2|-
TGCGCCAGCAGGCCAAAGAACACCGGGGAGCTGTTTTTT
CASRPKNTGELFF
>TRBV6-5|few|TRBJ2-1|TRBD2
TGTGCCAGCAGACCGGGACTAGCGGGAGTCAATGAGCAGTTCTTC
CASRPGLAGVNEQFF
>TRBV5-1|few|TRBJ1-3|TRBD1
TGCGCCAGCAGCTTGGGTGACAGGGACGAAAACACCATATATTTT
CASSLGDRDENTIYF
>TRBV7-2|few|TRBJ1-3|-
TGTGCCAGCAGCTTAATTATCGGGGCTGGAAACACCATATATTTT
CASSLIIGAGNTIYF
>TRBV7-9|few|TRBJ2-4|-
TGTGCCAGCAGCGGGCTCGGGAGATCGAGGTCAAACATTCAGTACTTC
CASSGLGRSRSNIQYF
>TRBV25-1|-|TRBJ2-7|-
TGTGCCAGCAGCTTCGCAAACTACGAGCAGTACTTC
CASSFANYEQYF
>TRBV20-1|-|TRBJ1-5|-
TGCAGTGCTAGAGGAAACAGGAGGGGAGCGGGTCAGCCCCAGCATTTT
CSARGNRRGAGQPQHF
>TRBV6-1|many|TRBJ2-5|TRBD1
TGTGCCAGCAGAGCGGACGGACAGGGGAAACAAGAGACCCAGTACTTC
CASRADGQGKQETQYF
>TRBV20-1|-|TRBJ2-7|TRBD1
TGCAGTGCTAGAGTCGGGACAGGCTACGAGCAGTACTTC
CSARVGTGYEQYF
>TRBV7-9|few|TRBJ1-6|TRBD1
TGTGCCAGCAGCTCGACAGGGGTTAATTCACCCCTCCACTTT
CASSSTGVNSPLHF
>TRBV5-1|-|TRBJ2-7|-
TGCGCCAGCAGCTTGGGTATTGCAAGGAAGTCCTACGAGCAGTACTTC
CASSLGIARKSYEQYF
>TRBV18|few|TRBJ1-5|-
TGTGCCAGCTCACAAGTTCCGCCCTTTTTGAACCAGCCCCAGCATTTT
CASSQVPPFLNQPQHF
>TRBV5-1|many|TRBJ1-1|-
TGCGCCAGCAGCGCGGGGGGGAACACTGAAGCTTTCTTT
CASSAGGNTEAFF
>TRBV19|few|TRBJ1-2|-
TGTGCCAGTAGTATAACAGAGGACTATGGCTACACCTTC
CASSITEDYGYTF
>TRBV5-1|-|TRBJ2-2|-
TGCGCCAGCAGACTGGGACACGTTAACACCGGGGAGCTGTTTTTT
CASRLGHVNTGELFF
>TRBV4-1|few|TRBJ1-1|-
TGCGCCAGCAGCCCCTCCGACAGACTAATGAACACTGAAGCTTTCTTT
CASSPSDRLMNTEAFF
>TRBV19|-|TRBJ1-5|TRBD1
TGTGCCAGTAGTTCGTTTACAGGGGCCAGCAATCAGCCCCAGCATTTT
CASSSFTGASNQPQHF
>TRBV2|few|TRBJ2-2|-
TGTGCCAGCAGACGGGGAAGGGGCGGGGAGCTGTTTTTT
CASRRGRGGELFF
>TRBV28|many|TRBJ2-1|TRBD2
TGTGCCAGCAGTTTATTACTAGCGGAGTACAATGAGCAGTTCTTC
CASSLLLAEYNEQFF
>TRBV15|-|TRBJ1-2|-
TGTGCCACCAGCAGACAGCTCTATGGCTACACCTTC
CATSRQLYGYTF
>TRBV19|-|TRBJ1-2|-
TGTGCCAGTAGAAGGGACATTAACTATGGCTACACCTTC
CASRRDINYGYTF
>TRBV20-1|-|TRBJ1-6|TRBD1
TGCAGTGCTATCCGGGACAGGCCTTATAATTCACCCCTCCACTTT
CSAIRDRPYNSPLHF
>TRBV3-1|-|TRBJ2-2|-
TGTACCAGCAGCCTCTCGAGAGGATTCGGGGAGCTGTTTTTT
CTSSLSRGFGELFF
>TRBV25-1|many|TRBJ1-1|TRBD1
TGTGCCACCAAGGGACAGACCAACACTGAAGCTTTCTTT
CATKGQTNTEAFF
>TRBV13|-|TRBJ2-1|-
TGTGCCAGCAGCTTAGGACATAAGAATGAGCAGTTCTTC
CASSLGHKNEQFF